What follows are 20 T cell receptor beta chains derived from one specimen sequenced in a study of blood T cells in healthy people across ages. Next came a second PCR, run for about 7 to 12 cycles, which used a sample-barcoded 5' primer along with a J-beta primer mix. TCRdb ran MiXCR on the 5' RACE reads and lists one entry per CDR3 protein. This table has some 900,000 distinct CDR3 sequences, around 49% appearing once. Sequencing was performed on blood. These receptors originate from a man aged 25-45 years in good health.

The CDR3 sequence: CSARSGTHSNQPQHF. In DNA form, the CDR3 reads TGCAGTGCTAGATCCGGGACTCATAGCAATCAGCCCCAGCATTTT. This chain uses TRBV20-1 with TRBJ1-5, with a tentative D call TRBD1 (5 bases). CDR3 length equals 15 residues. Between the trimmed V and J ends, which lost 2 bases and 0 bases, there was a span of 11 bases. The V gene's germline CDR1 is DFQATT and CDR2 SNEGSKA (reference sequence).

This clonotype was seen more than once but under ten times. This chain joins TRBV12-3 or TRBV12-4 and TRBJ1-5, with D unclear. Between the trimmed V and J ends, which lost 1 base and 9 bases, there was a span of 7 bases. The CDR3 loop spans 12 amino acids. The CDR3 region has the DNA TGTGCCAGCAGTTTAGATTGGCGGCCCCAGCATTTT. Amino acid sequence: CASSLDWRPQHF.

This clonotype has just one count. The genes are TRBV7-9 and TRBJ2-1; D is ambiguous. The V gene's germline CDR1 is SEHNR and CDR2 FQNEAQ (reference sequence). Trimming stripped 7 bases from V and 9 bases from J, with 13 bases between. The CDR3 contains 12 residues. The CDR3 loop is CASTPDLGEQFF. The CDR3 nucleotides read TGTGCCAGCACCCCAGATTTGGGTGAGCAGTTCTTC. Full variable domain (remainder filled in from reference TRBV7-9 and TRBJ2-1): DTGVSQNPRHKITKRGQNVTFRCDPISEHNRLYWYRQTLGQGPEFLTYFQNEAQLEKSRLLSDRFSAERPKGSFSTLEIQRTEQGDSAMYLCASTPDLGEQFFGPGTRLTVL.

The chain is built from TRBV29-1 and TRBJ1-6; TRBD1 might be the D (5 bases). Germline-derived CDR1 and CDR2 are SQVTM and ANQGSEA. This CDR3 is built from 13 residues. V lost 7 bases to trimming and J lost 5 bases, with 12 bases between them. CDR3 residues: CSARDGDNSPLHF. The CDR3 DNA is TGCAGCGCCCGGGACGGTGATAATTCACCCCTCCACTTT.

The chain joins TRBV4-2 to TRBJ2-7; 7 bases align to TRBD1. Germline V gives CDR1 LGHNA, CDR2 YNFKEQ. The trim removed 5 bases at V and 0 bases at J, leaving 4 bases unmatched. The length of the CDR3 is 14 residues. The CDR3 protein is CASSGGQTSYEQYF. CDR3 nucleotide sequence: TGTGCCAGCAGCGGGGGACAGACCTCCTACGAGCAGTACTTC.

In this sample, this clonotype turned up many times. The chain combines TRBV7-9 with TRBJ1-1, with 10 bases matching TRBD1. J was trimmed by 1 base and V by 5 bases; bases with no gene match: 4. CDR1 is SEHNR, CDR2 FQNEAQ, per germline (reference sequence). This CDR3 has 15 residues. In DNA, the CDR3 is TGTGCCAGCAGCCCGACAGGGGGCGCGAACACTGAAGCTTTCTTT. Amino acids: CASSPTGGANTEAFF. Together with reference TRBV7-9 and TRBJ1-1, the CDR3 gives the full variable domain: DTGVSQNPRHKITKRGQNVTFRCDPISEHNRLYWYRQTLGQGPEFLTYFQNEAQLEKSRLLSDRFSAERPKGSFSTLEIQRTEQGDSAMYLCASSPTGGANTEAFFGQGTRLTVV.

The chain uses TRBV7-2 and TRBJ2-2, with a possible D match to TRBD1 (5 bases). V lost 2 bases and J lost 8, with 15 bases in between. The CDR3 is 15 amino acids. CDR1 is SGHTA, CDR2 FQGNSA, per germline. The CDR3 region is CASSLPLSGMGELFF. DNA of the CDR3: TGTGCCAGCAGCTTACCTCTGTCAGGGATGGGGGAGCTGTTTTTT.

This clonotype was recorded a few times. V gene TRBV29-1 combines with J gene TRBJ1-1; unclear D gene. Trimming took off 4 bases at V and 6 bases at J, with 6 bases between the two ends. The CDR3 spans 10 residues. Germline values: CDR1 SQVTM, CDR2 ANQGSEA. The CDR3 here is CSVATPEAFF. As DNA, the CDR3 is TGCAGCGTTGCCACCCCTGAAGCTTTCTTT.

This chain links TRBV29-1 with TRBJ2-3; D might be TRBD2 (7 bases). Trimming took off 4 bases at V and 10 bases at J, with 21 bases between the two ends. Germline assignment: CDR1 SQVTM and CDR2 ANQGSEA. This CDR3 comprises 14 residues. Here the CDR3 reads CSVGSGGVGDAQYF. The CDR3 bases are TGCAGCGTTGGTTCGGGGGGCGTCGGGGATGCGCAGTATTTT.

This rearrangement joins TRBV27 to TRBJ2-3; D perhaps matches TRBD2 (6 bases). The V gene's germline CDR1 is MNHEY and CDR2 SMNVEV (reference sequence). The CDR3 loop spans 18 amino acids. V was clipped by 7 bases and J by 5 bases, with 28 bases between them. CDR3 residues: CASTLLMPGLSNLDTQYF. CDR3 DNA sequence: TGTGCCAGCACCCTATTAATGCCGGGACTTTCGAACCTAGATACGCAGTATTTT.

This clonotype was picked up a small number of times. This rearrangement joins TRBV6-1 to TRBJ2-5; 7 bases line up with TRBD1. V shed 3 bases, J shed 4 bases, and the junction held 5 bases outside the gene matches. In germline, CDR1 is MNHNS, CDR2 SASEGT. The CDR3 runs 14 residues. DNA of the CDR3: TGTGCCAGCAGTGACCGACAGGGTCGAGAGACCCAGTACTTC. This codes for CASSDRQGRETQYF.

The chain uses TRBV24-1 and TRBJ2-1; no firm D call. CDR3 length equals 11 residues. Germline CDR1 is KGHDR and CDR2 is SFDVKD. The V end lost 5 bases, the J end lost 8 bases, and 6 bases lay between the germline ends. The CDR3 DNA follows: TGTGCCACCAGTGGGGCCGATGAGCAGTTCTTC. This codes for CATSGADEQFF.

This chain uses TRBV10-3 with TRBJ2-5; the D gene is possibly TRBD2 (6 bases). The CDR3 length is 13 residues. V gave up 10 bases and J gave up 1 base, with 13 bases separating them. Germline CDR1 and CDR2: ENHRY and SYGVKD. This CDR3 reads CATGGGTQETQYF. Written as DNA, the CDR3 is TGTGCCACCGGCGGAGGGACCCAAGAGACCCAGTACTTC.

V is TRBV20-1 and J is TRBJ2-3; 8 bases are shared with TRBD2. From germline, CDR1 is DFQATT and CDR2 SNEGSKA (reference sequence). The CDR3 has 16 residues. V lost 1 base and J lost 2; bases outside the gene matches: 8. This CDR3 reads CSARGGAGDYTDTQYF. The CDR3 DNA sequence: TGCAGTGCTAGAGGGGGAGCGGGGGACTACACAGATACGCAGTATTTT.

V gene TRBV7-2 combines with J gene TRBJ1-3; tentative D call: TRBD1 (6 bases). The V and J ends lost 3 bases and 0 bases respectively, with 9 bases between them. This CDR3 region has 15 residues. From germline, CDR1 is SGHTA and CDR2 FQGNSA. In nucleotides, the CDR3 is TGTGCCAGCAGCTTGACAGGTAGCTCTGGAAACACCATATATTTT. Its protein product is CASSLTGSSGNTIYF.

V gene TRBV4-3 combines with J gene TRBJ1-2; a weak D match, TRBD1 (6 bases). The CDR3 has 15 amino acids. V was cut by 3 bases and J by 2 bases, with 13 bases left in between. Germline assignment: CDR1 LGHNA and CDR2 YSLEER. Written as DNA, the CDR3 is TGCGCCAGCAGCCACCTGTCGGGGGGCAACTATGGCTACACCTTC. Amino acids: CASSHLSGGNYGYTF.

The rearrangement links TRBV4-2 to TRBJ1-2; TRBD1 is a possible D gene (5 bases). The CDR3 consists of 15 residues. From germline, CDR1 is LGHNA and CDR2 YNFKEQ. Trimming shortened V by 1 base and J by 6 bases, and 15 bases separated the two germline ends. Here the CDR3 DNA reads TGTGCCAGCAGCCAAGGCGGGACGGTCTTGGATGGCTACACCTTC. Residues: CASSQGGTVLDGYTF.

This clonotype was observed a few times. V is TRBV10-3 and J is TRBJ1-2, with TRBD1 as a possible D gene (5 bases). Germline assignment: CDR1 ENHRY and CDR2 SYGVKD. The V end lost 6 bases, the J end lost 2 bases, and 13 bases lay between the germline ends. CDR3 size: 14 residues. The CDR3 region is CAISDGGRNYGYTF. CDR3 nucleotide sequence: TGTGCCATCAGCGACGGGGGAAGGAACTATGGCTACACCTTC.

This clonotype was observed a handful of times. The V and J genes are TRBV2 and TRBJ2-5; no definite D call. The J call is doubtful: the DNA matches TRBJ2-7 better. The CDR3 covers 12 residues. Per germline, CDR1 SNHLY and CDR2 FYNNEI. CDR3 in DNA: TGTGCCACCTATTCGAGTACCTACGAGCAGTACTTC. Translating gives CATYSSTYEQYF.

Ten or more counts support this clonotype. The CDR3 sequence: CASRTSGNNEQFF. The CDR3 bases are TGTGCCAGCCGGACTAGCGGTAACAATGAGCAGTTCTTC. The V gene is TRBV2, the J gene TRBJ2-1; 10 positions agree with TRBD2. After removal of 8 bases from V and 5 bases from J, the junction contained 3 bases not matched to a gene. The length of the CDR3 is 13 residues. The germline CDR1 and CDR2 sequences are SNHLY and FYNNEI.